Detailed here is one TCR beta chain. Antigen: not known. The sample is drawn from a study of OX40 agonist ivuxolimab in advanced cancers. About the research overall: Patients were dosed intravenously with ivuxolimab at 0.01 to 10 mg/kg every 2 weeks. Antecedent anti-PD-1, anti-PD-L1 or anti-CTLA-4 therapy was permissible, with approximately 44% having received some.

The table came from immunoSEQ multiplex PCR; TCRdb's copy has only in-frame clones and leaves some out. The repertoire includes 60,000 to 70,000 clones, roughly nine tenths of them detected once, and approximately 12% sits in the top ten. General observations from the study: Dose levels from 0.1 to 3.0 mg/kg saw CD4+ and CD8+ blood T cells expand clonally by week 6.

V was clipped by 3 bases and J by 5 bases, with 14 bases between them. Germline values: CDR1 SGHRS, CDR2 YFSETQ. There are 14 residues in the CDR3. The source was CD4+ or CD8+ T cells sorted from blood, collected in a trial of the OX40 agonist ivuxolimab. The TCR was taken from an adult with an advanced solid tumor such as melanoma, head and neck, liver or kidney cancer. V is TRBV5-1 and J is TRBJ1-2, with D possibly matching TRBD1 (5 bases). The CDR3 region is CASSSIDSYYGYTF. The CDR3 bases are TGCGCCAGCAGCTCAATAGACAGCTATTATGGCTACACCTTC.